The sequence of this TCR beta chain was determined in a study of technical replicates of blood from four donors. The CDR3 length is 18 residues. V was trimmed by 2 bases and J by 0 bases, leaving 17 bases between them. Profiling relied on immunoSEQ multiplex PCR, and the TCRdb table lists in-frame clones only, not all of them. This table holds 50,000 to 70,000 clones, roughly 88% found once. This clone was seen only a few times. The sequencing sample was made of PBMCs. This chain joins TRBV23-1 and TRBJ1-5, with D possibly being TRBD1 (6 bases). TRBV23-1 is given ORF status, its function remaining uncertain. This TCR derives from a human donor in good health. Some clones in this sample may be carry-over from other donors' samples. In DNA form, the CDR3 reads TGCGCCAGCAGTCAAATAACTTGGACAGTCCCTAGCAATCAGCCCCAGCATTTT. Translation: CASSQITWTVPSNQPQHF.